Listed below are T cell receptor beta chains from one sample, sequenced in a study of T cells in Graves' hyperthyroidism and ophthalmopathy. Each CDR3 protein is one row after TCRdb ran MiXCR on the multiplex PCR reads. The table shows some 700,000 distinct CDR3 sequences, with roughly a sixth occurring only once. Sequenced input: blood. The receptors stem from a man aged 45-65 years with Graves' hyperthyroidism. The CDR3 runs from the conserved cysteine through the conserved F or W. Rows give clone size only sometimes, using once, few, many, or a class for an expanded clone.

few,TRBV9,CASSVEQGSSYEQYF
.,TRBV20-1,CSAIQPGQGSGGYGYTF
.,TRBV6-2/TRBV6-3,CASTLWSQETQYF
many,TRBV6-1,CASRRGLAGVGEQYF
.,TRBV18,CASSPPSRVGEQYF
.,TRBV24-1,CATSPFSGEVDNEQFF
many,TRBV30,CAWSLLSGGTTGELFF
many,TRBV27,CASSFWAWETQYF
many,TRBV18,CASSPDRVRNSPLHF
many,TRBV2,CASSDPRGVPASSYNEQFF
many,TRBV28,CASSPGAGTSVTDTQYF
few,TRBV6-2/TRBV6-3,CASVNNYGYTF
many,TRBV7-2,CASSDSLRDHKETQYF
many,TRBV28,CASSLYRVYEQYF
few,TRBV12-3/TRBV12-4,CASSFPIALTSGRESSYNEQFF
many,TRBV6-1,CASSESALRLVNNEQFF
many,TRBV28,CASSPWSQMYEQYF
.,TRBV6-5,CASSYSSRYEQYF
few,TRBV19,CASSIERNAYNEQFF
.,TRBV2,CASSEASGTVLWGYTF
many,TRBV5-1,CASSPWSLAGVTHEQYF
many,TRBV27,CASSLSFARAYGYTF
many,TRBV5-1,CASSFGPLSSYEQYF
few,TRBV15,CATSRDRGDWGYTF
.,TRBV4-2,CASSQLPRLVSYEQYF
.,TRBV28,CASSLPFSGQPQHF
many,TRBV6-1,CASSNRRPEKLFF
many,TRBV12-3/TRBV12-4,CASSFRLAGGLTNEQFF
many,TRBV7-2,CASSLDSWYEAFF
many,TRBV2,CASIFYAYGEQFF
many,TRBV27,CASSWPVPYEQYF
.,TRBV29-1,CSGIEVLVQETQYF
many,TRBV28,CASSPLTGRGGTEAFF
many,TRBV11-1,CASSVLGSNTGELFF
.,TRBV27,CASSLPGNTYEQYF
.,TRBV5-1,CASSLALPVEQYF
many,TRBV27,CASGGSAYEQYF
few,TRBV7-2,CASSIAVGVIYNEQFF
.,TRBV6-9,CASSIRDRDDRGYF
few,TRBV7-3,CASGRTLNTGELFF
many,TRBV11-2,CASSLVLGSGANVLTF
many,TRBV28,CASSLKGRLYGYTF